This is a list of T cell receptor beta chains from one sample in a study of blood T cells in healthy people across ages. TCRdb independently ran MiXCR on the 5' RACE reads; one entry per CDR3 protein. The sample has some 1.5 million distinct CDR3 sequences; 28% are singletons. Sequenced material: blood. All receptors derive from a woman in her 30s in good health. The CDR3 runs from the conserved cysteine through the conserved F or W.

>16|TRBV14|TRBJ2-1
CASSQFRDRGYNEQFF
>16|TRBV4-2|TRBJ1-4
CASSQGSGQLNEKLFF
>15|TRBV4-1|TRBJ2-3
CASSQAYTSTDTQYF
>15|TRBV6-5|TRBJ2-2
CASRARQPITGELFF
>13|TRBV19|NA
CASSIDFYNEQYF
>12|TRBV20-1|TRBJ1-4
CSANDRVEKLFF
>10|TRBV19|TRBJ2-1
CASEYNEQFF
>14|TRBV28|TRBJ1-2
CASGYLGSNYGCTF
>16|TRBV5-5|TRBJ2-5
CASSRSGAVIQETQYF
>14|TRBV20-1|TRBJ2-1
CSAIIGGAGDEQFF
>15|TRBV12-3/TRBV12-4|TRBJ2-7
CASSLDRGKIYEQYF
>17|TRBV7-6|TRBJ2-1
CASSLVTSGRYRDEQFF
>13|TRBV2|TRBJ2-4
CASDSDWGEEQYF
>15|TRBV5-1|TRBJ1-1
CASSLVGGMNTEAFF
>15|TRBV20-1|TRBJ1-5
CSARDWGRGNQPQHF
>15|TRBV28|TRBJ1-2
CASSSSGQTNYGYTF
>13|TRBV7-9|TRBJ1-5
CASSYTGDQPQHF
>11|TRBV20-1|TRBJ1-2
CSALTGDGYTF
>15|TRBV6-5|TRBJ2-7
CASSYSRGPPHEQYF
>14|TRBV10-3|TRBJ2-7
CAISDGPIPGEQYF
>14|TRBV3-1|TRBJ2-1
CASNPFPVIEGQFF
>13|TRBV27|NA
CASSLKASYEQYF
>15|TRBV20-1|TRBJ2-3
CSARSSGSSTDTQYF
>13|TRBV6-5|TRBJ2-3
CASGTGSTDTQYF
>15|TRBV18|TRBJ2-2
CASSPREANTGELFF
>12|TRBV20-1|TRBJ2-7
CSASRGDYEQYF